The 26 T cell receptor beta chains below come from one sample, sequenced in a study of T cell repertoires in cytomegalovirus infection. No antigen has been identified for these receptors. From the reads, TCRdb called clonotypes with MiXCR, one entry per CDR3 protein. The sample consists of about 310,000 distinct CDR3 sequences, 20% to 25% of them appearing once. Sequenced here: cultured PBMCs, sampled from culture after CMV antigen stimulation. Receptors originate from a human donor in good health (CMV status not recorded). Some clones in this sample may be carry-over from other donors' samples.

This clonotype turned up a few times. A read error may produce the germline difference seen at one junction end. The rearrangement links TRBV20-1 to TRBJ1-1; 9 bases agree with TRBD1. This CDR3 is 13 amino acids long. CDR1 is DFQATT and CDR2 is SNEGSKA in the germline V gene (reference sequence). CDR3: CSAPGQGNAEAFF. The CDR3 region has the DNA TGCAGTGCCCCAGGACAGGGGAACGCTGAAGCTTTCTTT.

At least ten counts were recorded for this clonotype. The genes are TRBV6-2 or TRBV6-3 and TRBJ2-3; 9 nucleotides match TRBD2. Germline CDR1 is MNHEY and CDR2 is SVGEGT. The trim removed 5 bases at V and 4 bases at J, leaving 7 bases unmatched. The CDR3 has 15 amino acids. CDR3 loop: CASSRPSGIADTQYF. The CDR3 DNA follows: TGTGCCAGCAGTCGTCCTAGCGGGATCGCAGATACGCAGTATTTT.

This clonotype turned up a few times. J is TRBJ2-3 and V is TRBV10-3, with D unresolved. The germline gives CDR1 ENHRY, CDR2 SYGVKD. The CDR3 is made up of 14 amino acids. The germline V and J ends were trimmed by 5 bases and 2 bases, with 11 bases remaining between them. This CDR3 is CAISKGITTDTQYF. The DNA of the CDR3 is TGTGCCATCAGTAAGGGAATTACCACAGATACGCAGTATTTT.

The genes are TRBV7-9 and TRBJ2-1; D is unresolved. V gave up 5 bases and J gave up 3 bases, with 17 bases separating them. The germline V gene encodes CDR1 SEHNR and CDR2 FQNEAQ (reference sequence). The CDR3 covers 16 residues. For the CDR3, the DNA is TGTGCCAGCAGCCCACCCTTAATAGCTGGCTACAATGAGCAGTTCTTC. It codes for CASSPPLIAGYNEQFF.

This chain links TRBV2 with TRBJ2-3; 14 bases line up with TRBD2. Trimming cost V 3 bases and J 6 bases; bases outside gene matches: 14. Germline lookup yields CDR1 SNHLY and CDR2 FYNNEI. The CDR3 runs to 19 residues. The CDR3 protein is CASSDIIQGLAGEGDTQYF. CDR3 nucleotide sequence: TGTGCCAGCAGTGATATTATTCAGGGACTAGCGGGAGAGGGCGATACGCAGTATTTT. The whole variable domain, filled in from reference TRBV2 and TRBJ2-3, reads EPEVTQTPSHQVTQMGQEVILRCVPISNHLYFYWYRQILGQKVEFLVSFYNNEISEKSEIFDDQFSVERPDGSNFTLKIRSTKLEDSAMYFCASSDIIQGLAGEGDTQYFGPGTRLTVL.

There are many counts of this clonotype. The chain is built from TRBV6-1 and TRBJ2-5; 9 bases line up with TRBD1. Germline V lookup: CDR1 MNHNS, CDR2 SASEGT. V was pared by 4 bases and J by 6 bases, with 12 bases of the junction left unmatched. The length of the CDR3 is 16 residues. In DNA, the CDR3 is TGTGCCAGCAGTGCGCGACAGGGGGAGGGGAGAAAGACCCAGTACTTC. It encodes CASSARQGEGRKTQYF.

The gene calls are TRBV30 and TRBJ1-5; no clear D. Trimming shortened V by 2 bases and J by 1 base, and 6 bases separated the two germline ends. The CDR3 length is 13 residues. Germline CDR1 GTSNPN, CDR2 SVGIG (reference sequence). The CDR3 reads CAWSPNSNQPQHF. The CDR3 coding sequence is TGTGCCTGGAGTCCCAACAGCAATCAGCCCCAGCATTTT.

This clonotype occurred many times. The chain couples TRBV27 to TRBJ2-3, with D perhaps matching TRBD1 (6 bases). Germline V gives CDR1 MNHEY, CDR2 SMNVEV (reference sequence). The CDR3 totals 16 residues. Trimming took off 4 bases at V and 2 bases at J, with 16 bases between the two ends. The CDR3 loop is CASSSPPGTPTDTQYF. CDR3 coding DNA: TGTGCCAGCAGTTCCCCCCCCGGGACACCCACAGATACGCAGTATTTT.

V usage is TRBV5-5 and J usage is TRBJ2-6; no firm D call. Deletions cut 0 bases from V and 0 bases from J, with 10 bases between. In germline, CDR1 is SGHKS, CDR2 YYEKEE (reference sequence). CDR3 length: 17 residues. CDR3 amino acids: CASSLDDSSSGANVLTF. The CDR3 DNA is TGTGCCAGCAGCTTGGACGATTCTAGCTCTGGGGCCAACGTCCTGACTTTC.

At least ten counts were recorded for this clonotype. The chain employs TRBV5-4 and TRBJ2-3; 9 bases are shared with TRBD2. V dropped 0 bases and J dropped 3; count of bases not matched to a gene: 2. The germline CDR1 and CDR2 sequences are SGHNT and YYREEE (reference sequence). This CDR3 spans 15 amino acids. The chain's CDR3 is CASSLAAGGTDTQYF. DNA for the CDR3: TGTGCCAGCAGCTTGGCTGCGGGAGGGACAGATACGCAGTATTTT.

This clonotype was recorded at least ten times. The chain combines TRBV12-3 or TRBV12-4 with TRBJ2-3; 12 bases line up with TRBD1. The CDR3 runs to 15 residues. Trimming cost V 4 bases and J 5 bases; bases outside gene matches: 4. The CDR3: CASSWDRGHQDTQYF. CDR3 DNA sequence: TGTGCCAGCAGTTGGGACAGGGGGCATCAAGATACGCAGTATTTT.

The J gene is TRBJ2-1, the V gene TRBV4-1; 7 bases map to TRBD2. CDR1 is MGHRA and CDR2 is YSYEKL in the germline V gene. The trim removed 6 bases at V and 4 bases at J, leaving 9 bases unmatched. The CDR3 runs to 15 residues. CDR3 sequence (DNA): TGCGCCAGCAGAACCATAGCGGGCCGATACAATGAGCAGTTCTTC. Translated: CASRTIAGRYNEQFF.

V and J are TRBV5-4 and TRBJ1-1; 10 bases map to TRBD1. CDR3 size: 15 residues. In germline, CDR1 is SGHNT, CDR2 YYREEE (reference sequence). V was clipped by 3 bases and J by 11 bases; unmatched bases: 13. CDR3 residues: CASSSGTGEGRSAFF. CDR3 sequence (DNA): TGTGCCAGCAGCTCCGGGACAGGGGAGGGTCGGTCGGCTTTCTTT.

CDR3 sequence (DNA): TGCGCCAGCAGCTATGCACAGGGAACGAACACTGAAGCTTTCTTT. This gives the protein CASSYAQGTNTEAFF. The chain has TRBV5-1 and TRBJ1-1, with TRBD1 as a possible D gene (6 bases). Trimming removed 3 bases from V and 1 base from J, with 13 bases in between. CDR3 length: 15 residues. In germline, CDR1 is SGHRS, CDR2 YFSETQ.

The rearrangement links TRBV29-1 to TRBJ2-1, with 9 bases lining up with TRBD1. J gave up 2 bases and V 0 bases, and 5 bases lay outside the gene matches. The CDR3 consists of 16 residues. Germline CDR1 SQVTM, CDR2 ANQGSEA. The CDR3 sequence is CSVEEGTGFAYNEQFF. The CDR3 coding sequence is TGCAGCGTTGAAGAGGGGACAGGGTTTGCCTACAATGAGCAGTTCTTC.

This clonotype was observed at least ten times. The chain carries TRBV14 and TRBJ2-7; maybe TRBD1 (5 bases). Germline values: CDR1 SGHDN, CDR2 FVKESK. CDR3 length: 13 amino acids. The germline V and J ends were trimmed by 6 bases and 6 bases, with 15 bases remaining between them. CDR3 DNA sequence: TGTGCCAGCAGTCAGGGTAACCTCCGCGAGCAGTACTTC. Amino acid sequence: CASSQGNLREQYF.

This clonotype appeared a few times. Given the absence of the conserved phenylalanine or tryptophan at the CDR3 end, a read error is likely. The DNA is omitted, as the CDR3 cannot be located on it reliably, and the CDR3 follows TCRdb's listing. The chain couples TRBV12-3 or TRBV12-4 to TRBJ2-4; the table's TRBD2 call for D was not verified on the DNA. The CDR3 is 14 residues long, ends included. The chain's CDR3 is CASSLISTGLALDG.

The CDR3 spells CASSPIRSGTGEYGYTF. The CDR3 DNA reads TGTGCCAGCTCACCAATCCGATCTGGGACAGGGGAGTATGGCTACACCTTC. The chain links TRBV18 to TRBJ1-2; 10 positions match TRBD1. This CDR3 region has 17 residues. V shed 2 bases, J shed 5 bases, and the junction held 11 bases outside the gene matches. Looked up from germline, CDR1 is KGHSH and CDR2 is LQKENI.

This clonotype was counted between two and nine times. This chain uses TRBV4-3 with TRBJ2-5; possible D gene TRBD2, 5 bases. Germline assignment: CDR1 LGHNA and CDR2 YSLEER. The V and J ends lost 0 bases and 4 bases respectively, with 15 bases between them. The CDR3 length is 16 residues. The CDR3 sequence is CASSQEIEGYGETQYF. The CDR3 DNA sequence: TGCGCCAGCAGCCAAGAGATTGAGGGATACGGAGAGACCCAGTACTTC.

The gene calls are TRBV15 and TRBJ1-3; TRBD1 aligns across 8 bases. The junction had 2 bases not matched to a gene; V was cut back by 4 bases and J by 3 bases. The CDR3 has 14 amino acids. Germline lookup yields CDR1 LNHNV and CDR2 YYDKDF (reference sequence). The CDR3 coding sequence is TGTGCCACCAGCATGGGACAGGTTGGAAACACCATATATTTT. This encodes CATSMGQVGNTIYF.

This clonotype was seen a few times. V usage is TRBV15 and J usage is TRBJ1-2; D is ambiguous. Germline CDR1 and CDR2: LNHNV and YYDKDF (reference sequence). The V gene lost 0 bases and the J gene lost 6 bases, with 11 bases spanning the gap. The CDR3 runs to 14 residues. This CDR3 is CATSRDVVSDGYTF. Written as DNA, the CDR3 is TGTGCCACCAGCAGAGATGTGGTATCAGATGGCTACACCTTC.

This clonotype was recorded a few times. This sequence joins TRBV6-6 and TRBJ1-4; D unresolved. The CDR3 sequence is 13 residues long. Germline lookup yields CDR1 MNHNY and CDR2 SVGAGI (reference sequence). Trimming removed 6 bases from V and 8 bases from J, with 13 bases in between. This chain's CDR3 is CASRTGPNEKLFF. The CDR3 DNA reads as TGTGCCAGCAGGACCGGCCCCAACGAAAAACTGTTTTTT.

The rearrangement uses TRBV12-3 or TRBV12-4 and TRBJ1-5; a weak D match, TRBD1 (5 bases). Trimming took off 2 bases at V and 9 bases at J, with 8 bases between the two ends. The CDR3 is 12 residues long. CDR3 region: CASSLQGAPQHF. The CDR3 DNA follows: TGTGCCAGCAGTTTACAGGGCGCGCCCCAGCATTTT.

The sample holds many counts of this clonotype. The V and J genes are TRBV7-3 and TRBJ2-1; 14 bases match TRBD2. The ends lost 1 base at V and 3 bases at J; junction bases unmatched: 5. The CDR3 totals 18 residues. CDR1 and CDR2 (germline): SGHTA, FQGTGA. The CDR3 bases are TGTGCCAGCAGCTTAAAGGGGGGGACTAGCGGGAGCTACAATGAGCAGTTCTTC. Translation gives CASSLKGGTSGSYNEQFF.

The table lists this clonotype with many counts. The DNA for the CDR3 is TGTGCCAGCAGACCCCCGGGCCTCTGGGCAGATACGCAGTATTTT. Translated, it gives CASRPPGLWADTQYF. This chain uses TRBV7-2 with TRBJ2-3; D is uncertain. V was trimmed by 6 bases and J by 4 bases, leaving 17 bases between them. CDR3 length: 15 residues. CDR1 SGHTA and CDR2 FQGNSA come from the germline V gene.

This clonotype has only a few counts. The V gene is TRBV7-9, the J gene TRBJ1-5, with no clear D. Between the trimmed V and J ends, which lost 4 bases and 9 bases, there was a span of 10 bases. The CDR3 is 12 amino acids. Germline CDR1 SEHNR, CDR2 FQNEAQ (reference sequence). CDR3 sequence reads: CASSSDQMPQHF. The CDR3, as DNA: TGTGCCAGCAGCTCCGACCAAATGCCCCAGCATTTT. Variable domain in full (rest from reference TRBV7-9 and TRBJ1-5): DTGVSQNPRHKITKRGQNVTFRCDPISEHNRLYWYRQTLGQGPEFLTYFQNEAQLEKSRLLSDRFSAERPKGSFSTLEIQRTEQGDSAMYLCASSSDQMPQHFGDGTRLSIL.